Sequencing of this T cell receptor (beta chain) was carried out in a study of regulatory T cells in long-lasting Graves disease. Time point here: newly diagnosed GD, antithyroid drugs for less than 3 months. The TCR library used RNA extracted from PBMCs. TCR beta libraries were built with iRepertoire HTBI primers and Arm-PCR of CDR3 regions. One entry per CDR3 protein, called by TCRdb with MiXCR from the multiplex PCR reads. In the table there are roughly 610,000 distinct CDR3 sequences, roughly 16% of which are singletons. To note about this clonotype: An end of the junction differs from the germline gene, which may be a read error.

The CDR3 has 19 residues. The germline gives CDR1 SGHRS, CDR2 YFSETQ. This same sample was also part of a study on T cells in Graves' hyperthyroidism and ophthalmopathy.

This sample comprised peripheral blood mononuclear cells (PBMCs), obtained at new diagnosis, from a patient treated with antithyroid drugs. This sequence joins TRBV5-1 and TRBJ2-7, with 11 bases that match TRBD2. The receptor comes from a woman in her thirties with Graves disease. The chain's CDR3 is CASSLLVIDQTSGNYEQYF. CDR3 coding DNA: TGTGCCAGCAGCTTGCTGGTTATCGACCAGACTAGCGGGAACTACGAGCAGTACTTC.